Presented here are 32 T cell receptor beta chains from one specimen sequenced in a study of vaccination and CD4 T cells after COVID-19. Treatment specified: roughly ten-day PBMC culture with coronavirus spike peptide pools or control peptides (ViraFEST assay). No antigen has been identified for these receptors. The study sequenced cultured CD4+ T cell DNA using the Oncomine TCR Beta short-read assay. TCRdb passed the PCR reads through MiXCR, listing each CDR3 protein once. Of about 14,000 distinct CDR3 sequences detected, roughly 63% appear once; the ten largest clones hold around 6.2%. Sequenced input: CD4+ T cells from blood, cultured in vitro. The receptors here all came from a human donor who had recovered from COVID-19.

The chain uses TRBV11-1 and TRBJ1-1; D ambiguous. Germline V gives CDR1 SGHAT, CDR2 FQDESV (reference sequence). This CDR3 is 13 amino acids long. Trimming shortened V by 0 bases and J by 3 bases, and 5 bases separated the two germline ends. For the CDR3, the DNA is TGTGCCAGCAGCTTAGCGGAGGACACTGAAGCTTTCTTT. This sequence encodes CASSLAEDTEAFF.

V usage is TRBV10-3 and J usage is TRBJ1-6; 9 bases align to TRBD1. There are 16 residues in the CDR3. Germline trimming cut 10 bases from V and 0 bases from J; bases unmatched to any gene: 7. Germline CDR1 ENHRY, CDR2 SYGVKD. CDR3 amino acids: CATTDRGGSYNSPLHF. The CDR3 bases are TGTGCCACCACGGACAGGGGAGGCTCCTATAATTCACCCCTCCACTTT.

This chain joins TRBV12-3 or TRBV12-4 and TRBJ2-5; possibly TRBD1 or TRBD2 for D (5 bases each). Between the trimmed V and J ends, which lost 8 bases and 4 bases, there was a span of 14 bases. This CDR3 comprises 13 residues. The CDR3 loop reads CASSRWGSETQYF. As DNA, the CDR3 is TGTGCCAGCTCCCGGTGGGGGTCAGAGACCCAGTACTTC.

The chain carries TRBV20-1 and TRBJ2-5; D remains unclear. The CDR3 has 13 amino acids. The V gene's germline CDR1 is DFQATT and CDR2 SNEGSKA (reference sequence). The V gene lost 0 bases and the J gene lost 4 bases, with 9 bases spanning the gap. Written as DNA, the CDR3 is TGCAGTGCTAGAGATGAAAGGGTAGAGACCCAGTACTTC. Translated, it gives CSARDERVETQYF.

The chain uses TRBV15 and TRBJ1-2; D not certain. Germline values: CDR1 LNHNV, CDR2 YYDKDF (reference sequence). V was pared by 1 base and J by 4 bases, with 13 bases between. The CDR3 consists of 15 residues. The CDR3 region has the DNA TGTGCCACCAGCAGAGGCAAGGGCACAATCTATGGCTACACCTTC. It codes for CATSRGKGTIYGYTF.

The genes are TRBV6-1 and TRBJ1-2; 7 bases fit TRBD1. Per the germline V gene, CDR1 is MNHNS and CDR2 is SASEGT. The V and J ends lost 4 bases and 8 bases, in that order; junction bases with no gene match: 7. The CDR3 is made up of 13 amino acids. CDR3 in amino acids: CASSVGQLGGYTF. The CDR3 region has the DNA TGTGCCAGCAGTGTGGGACAGTTGGGGGGCTACACCTTC.

The chain's CDR3 is CASSELGETQYF. Written as DNA, the CDR3 is TGCGCCAGCAGTGAGCTGGGAGAGACCCAGTACTTC. This rearrangement joins TRBV10-2 to TRBJ2-5; D unclear. The CDR3 spans 12 residues. Between the trimmed V and J ends, which lost 2 bases and 4 bases, there was a span of 5 bases. Germline assignment: CDR1 WSHSY and CDR2 SAAADI.

CDR3 sequence reads: CASSGTVQNTEAFF. In DNA form, the CDR3 reads TGTGCCAGCAGCGGGACGGTCCAGAACACTGAAGCTTTCTTT. The J gene is TRBJ1-1, the V gene TRBV2; perhaps TRBD1 as D (5 bases). From germline, CDR1 is SNHLY and CDR2 FYNNEI. V shed 6 bases and J shed 1 base, with 12 bases lying between them. This CDR3 has 14 residues.

This sequence joins TRBV19 and TRBJ2-2, with unresolved D. Germline CDR1 and CDR2: LNHDA and SQIVND (reference sequence). V was pared by 2 bases and J by 7 bases, with 11 bases between. This CDR3 comprises 14 residues. The CDR3 loop reads CASSIPLTIGELFF. CDR3 sequence (DNA): TGTGCCAGTAGTATACCATTGACGATCGGGGAGCTGTTTTTT.

V usage is TRBV20-1 and J usage is TRBJ2-7, with 10 bases aligning to TRBD2. The CDR3 runs 15 residues. Germline CDR1 is DFQATT and CDR2 is SNEGSKA (reference sequence). J was trimmed by 2 bases and V by 6 bases; bases with no gene match: 10. CDR3 DNA sequence: TGCAGTGCCGCTCTAGCGGGAGATAGGACCTACGAGCAGTACTTC. It specifies CSAALAGDRTYEQYF.

The genes are TRBV19 and TRBJ1-5; no clear D. Trimming took 9 bases from V and 3 from J, leaving 15 bases between them. The CDR3 runs to 14 residues. Germline V CDR1 and CDR2: LNHDA, SQIVND (reference sequence). CDR3 in amino acids: CASENGGYNQPQHF. CDR3 sequence (DNA): TGTGCCAGCGAGAATGGCGGGTACAATCAGCCCCAGCATTTT.

The chain is built from TRBV20-1 and TRBJ1-1; 10 bases map to TRBD1. CDR1 is DFQATT and CDR2 is SNEGSKA in the germline V gene (reference sequence). The CDR3 spans 15 residues. V shed 3 bases, J shed 3 bases, and the junction held 7 bases outside the gene matches. For the CDR3, the DNA is TGCAGTGCTAGCCGGACAGGGGGTTTCTACACTGAAGCTTTCTTT. It yields the protein CSASRTGGFYTEAFF.

The chain is built from TRBV5-5 and TRBJ1-5; 7 positions agree with TRBD1. Germline assignment: CDR1 SGHKS and CDR2 YYEKEE (reference sequence). This CDR3 has 15 residues. Trimming removed 4 bases from V and 7 bases from J; junction bases left unmatched: 11. This CDR3 is CASSLGDRVGQPQHF. Written as DNA, the CDR3 is TGTGCCAGCAGCCTCGGCGACAGGGTCGGGCAGCCCCAGCATTTT.

CDR3 residues: CASSLWEDTYQETQYF. The CDR3 region has the DNA TGTGCCAGCAGCTTATGGGAGGACACGTACCAAGAGACCCAGTACTTC. The V call is TRBV7-9, the J call TRBJ2-5, with a weak D call TRBD2 (6 bases). Trimming removed 2 bases at V and 0 bases at J, with 13 bases between. Per the germline V gene, CDR1 is SEHNR and CDR2 is FQNEAQ (reference sequence). CDR3 length equals 16 residues.

This clonotype came up a few times. The rearrangement uses TRBV15 and TRBJ2-7; D possibly uses TRBD1 or TRBD2 (5 bases each). V lost 0 bases, J lost 7 bases, and 13 bases lay in between. Germline CDR1 and CDR2: LNHNV and YYDKDF (reference sequence). The CDR3 is 14 residues long. CDR3 residues: CATSRDKGPGEQYF. The CDR3 nucleotides read TGTGCCACCAGCAGAGATAAGGGACCAGGGGAGCAGTACTTC.

The genes are TRBV6-1 and TRBJ2-7; D may be TRBD1 (5 bases). CDR1 and CDR2 from the germline V gene are MNHNS and SASEGT. Trimming removed 2 bases from V and 3 bases from J, with 11 bases in between. The CDR3 has 14 amino acids. DNA of the CDR3: TGTGCCAGCAGTGAACCAGGGAACCTCTACGAGCAGTACTTC. It translates to CASSEPGNLYEQYF.

V and J are TRBV20-1 and TRBJ2-5; possible D gene TRBD1, 6 bases. Germline CDR1 and CDR2: DFQATT and SNEGSKA (reference sequence). CDR3 length equals 14 residues. V was pared by 5 bases and J by 1 base, with 14 bases between. The CDR3 loop is CSALRDTSQETQYF. The CDR3 DNA reads as TGCAGTGCTCTACGGGACACGTCCCAAGAGACCCAGTACTTC.

The V gene is TRBV7-9, the J gene TRBJ2-5; TRBD2 matches 13 bases. Germline values: CDR1 SEHNR, CDR2 FQNEAQ (reference sequence). V gave up 4 bases and J gave up 5 bases; unmatched junction bases: 7. The CDR3 has 16 residues. DNA of the CDR3: TGTGCCAGCAGCTCGGGACTAGCGGGACTTTCTGAGACCCAGTACTTC. Translating gives CASSSGLAGLSETQYF.

This clonotype occurred a few times. The chain recombines TRBV20-1 with TRBJ1-6, with unresolved D. The CDR3 covers 15 residues. Germline V gives CDR1 DFQATT, CDR2 SNEGSKA (reference sequence). Between the trimmed V and J ends, which lost 0 bases and 4 bases, there was a span of 10 bases. CDR3 loop: CSARDAQSYNSPLHF. CDR3 nucleotide sequence: TGCAGTGCTAGAGATGCGCAGTCTTATAATTCACCCCTCCACTTT.

This clonotype was counted between two and nine times. The chain uses TRBV5-5 and TRBJ2-2; D not resolved. V shed 2 bases and J shed 0 bases, with 8 bases lying between them. The germline CDR1 and CDR2 sequences are SGHKS and YYEKEE (reference sequence). CDR3 length equals 15 residues. The CDR3 loop is CASSFYSSNTGELFF. The CDR3 DNA sequence: TGTGCCAGCAGCTTCTACAGCTCGAACACCGGGGAGCTGTTTTTT.

CDR3 amino acids: CASRQDPTEAFF. The CDR3 nucleotides read TGTGCCAGCAGACAGGACCCCACTGAAGCTTTCTTT. This chain joins TRBV6-1 and TRBJ1-1, with D possibly being TRBD1 (5 bases). V lost 6 bases to trimming and J lost 4 bases, with 9 bases between them. The CDR3 runs to 12 residues. Germline V lookup: CDR1 MNHNS, CDR2 SASEGT.

V gene TRBV20-1 combines with J gene TRBJ1-2; no firm D call. Trimming removed 4 bases from V and 4 bases from J, with 16 bases in between. CDR1 is DFQATT and CDR2 is SNEGSKA in the germline V gene (reference sequence). CDR3 size: 14 residues. The CDR3 DNA follows: TGCAGTGCTATCCCGGCGCTTGAAGGCTATGGCTACACCTTC. This translates into CSAIPALEGYGYTF.

V gene TRBV11-2 combines with J gene TRBJ2-7; 8 nucleotides line up with TRBD1. Germline V CDR1 and CDR2: SGHAT, FQNNGV. This CDR3 comprises 15 residues. V shed 5 bases, J shed 7 bases, and the junction held 13 bases outside the gene matches. The CDR3 DNA sequence: TGTGCCAGCAGCACCCCGTGGACAGGGCGGGGAGAGCAGTACTTC. Protein sequence: CASSTPWTGRGEQYF.

The rearrangement links TRBV28 to TRBJ1-3, with D perhaps matching TRBD1 (6 bases). The V end lost 2 bases, the J end lost 8 bases, and 13 bases lay between the germline ends. Per germline, CDR1 MDHEN and CDR2 SYDVKM. The CDR3 is 14 amino acids. Here the CDR3 DNA reads TGTGCCAGCAGTTTAGGCAGGGGTGGTTACACCATATATTTT. Translation: CASSLGRGGYTIYF.

The chain has TRBV7-2 and TRBJ2-3; D remains unclear. The V and J ends lost 3 bases and 2 bases respectively, with 15 bases between them. Germline-derived CDR1 and CDR2 are SGHTA and FQGNSA. This CDR3 spans 16 amino acids. This CDR3 is CASSFNGRWDTDTQYF. In DNA, the CDR3 is TGTGCCAGCAGCTTCAACGGACGGTGGGACACAGATACGCAGTATTTT.

This chain uses TRBV5-4 with TRBJ1-1, with D hard to call. CDR3 length: 16 amino acids. The V end was cut by 4 bases, the J end by 0 bases, with 16 bases between. From germline, CDR1 is SGHNT and CDR2 YYREEE (reference sequence). The CDR3 nucleotides are TGTGCCAGCAGCCCCCCAAACTGGCGGATGAACACTGAAGCTTTCTTT. Amino acid sequence: CASSPPNWRMNTEAFF.

The gene calls are TRBV18 and TRBJ1-1; maybe TRBD1 (5 bases). The CDR3 loop spans 17 amino acids. Trimming took 6 bases from V and 5 from J, leaving 25 bases between them. Per the germline V gene, CDR1 is KGHSH and CDR2 is LQKENI. Here the CDR3 reads CASSTPNPTGGGTEAFF. The CDR3 bases are TGTGCCAGCTCGACGCCAAACCCAACAGGTGGGGGTACTGAAGCTTTCTTT. The whole variable domain, filled in from reference TRBV18 and TRBJ1-1, reads NAGVMQNPRHLVRRRGQEARLRCSPMKGHSHVYWYRQLPEEGLKFMVYLQKENIIDESGMPKERFSAEFPKEGPSILRIQQVVRGDSAAYFCASSTPNPTGGGTEAFFGQGTRLTVV.

This clonotype came up a few times. The chain links TRBV27 to TRBJ1-2; D is unresolved. This CDR3 spans 14 amino acids. The V end was cut by 6 bases, the J end by 2 bases, with 13 bases between. Germline CDR1 MNHEY, CDR2 SMNVEV (reference sequence). CDR3 sequence: CASSRGRTNYGYTF. In nucleotides, the CDR3 is TGTGCCAGCAGCCGTGGGAGGACGAACTATGGCTACACCTTC.

The J gene is TRBJ2-3, the V gene TRBV10-3; D might be TRBD2 (6 bases). CDR3 size: 15 residues. The germline V and J ends were trimmed by 7 bases and 6 bases, with 20 bases remaining between them. CDR1 is ENHRY, CDR2 SYGVKD, per germline. The CDR3 reads CAITSGELAGDTQYF. The CDR3 coding sequence is TGTGCCATCACTTCGGGGGAGCTAGCTGGGGATACGCAGTATTTT.

This chain joins TRBV10-2 and TRBJ2-2; 12 bases align to TRBD1. The V gene end was trimmed by 6 bases and the J gene end by 3 bases; junction bases not matched to a gene: 5. Germline-derived CDR1 and CDR2 are WSHSY and SAAADI. CDR3 size: 16 residues. CDR3 coding DNA: TGCGCCAGCAGGGAGGGACAGGGGGCCGACACCGGGGAGCTGTTTTTT. Translated: CASREGQGADTGELFF.

The chain employs TRBV27 and TRBJ1-2; 7 bases are shared with TRBD1. The trim removed 8 bases at V and 5 bases at J, leaving 11 bases unmatched. Germline V CDR1 and CDR2: MNHEY, SMNVEV (reference sequence). The CDR3 spans 14 residues. The CDR3 coding sequence is TGTGCCAGCGCCCCCTCGGGACAGAAGTATGGCTACACCTTC. Translated, it gives CASAPSGQKYGYTF.

The chain uses TRBV24-1 and TRBJ1-2; no clear D. Per germline, CDR1 KGHDR and CDR2 SFDVKD. This CDR3 region has 14 residues. Between the trimmed V and J ends, which lost 5 bases and 2 bases, there was a span of 11 bases. The CDR3 sequence is CATSATDGNYGYTF. In DNA, the CDR3 is TGTGCCACCAGTGCCACGGACGGGAACTATGGCTACACCTTC.